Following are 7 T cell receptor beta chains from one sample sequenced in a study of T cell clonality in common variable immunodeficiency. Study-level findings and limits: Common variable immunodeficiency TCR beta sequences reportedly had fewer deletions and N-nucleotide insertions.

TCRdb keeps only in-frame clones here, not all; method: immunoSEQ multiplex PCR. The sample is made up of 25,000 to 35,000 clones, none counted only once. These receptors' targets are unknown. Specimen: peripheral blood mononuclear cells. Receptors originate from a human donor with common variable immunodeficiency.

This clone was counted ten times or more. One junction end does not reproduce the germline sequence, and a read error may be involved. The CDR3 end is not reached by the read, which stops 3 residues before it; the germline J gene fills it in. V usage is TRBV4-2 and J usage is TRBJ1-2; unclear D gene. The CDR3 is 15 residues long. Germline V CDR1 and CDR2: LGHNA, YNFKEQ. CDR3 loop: CASSQDGNRLNGYTF. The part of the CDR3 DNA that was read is TGCGCCAGCAGCCAAGACGGTAACAGATTGAATGGC.

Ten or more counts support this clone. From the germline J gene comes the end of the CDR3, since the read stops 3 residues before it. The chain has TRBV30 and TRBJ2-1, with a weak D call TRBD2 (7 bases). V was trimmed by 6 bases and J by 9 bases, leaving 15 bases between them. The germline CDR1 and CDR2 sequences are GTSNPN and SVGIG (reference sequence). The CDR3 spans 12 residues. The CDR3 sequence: CACVRGRVEQFF. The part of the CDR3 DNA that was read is TGTGCCTGTGTAAGGGGGAGGGTTGAG.

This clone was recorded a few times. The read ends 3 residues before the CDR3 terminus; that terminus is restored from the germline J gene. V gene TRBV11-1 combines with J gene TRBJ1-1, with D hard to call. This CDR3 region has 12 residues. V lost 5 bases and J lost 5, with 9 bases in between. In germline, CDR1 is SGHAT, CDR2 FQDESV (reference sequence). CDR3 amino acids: CASSGGGTEAFF. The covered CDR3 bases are TGTGCCAGCAGCGGAGGAGGGACTGAA.

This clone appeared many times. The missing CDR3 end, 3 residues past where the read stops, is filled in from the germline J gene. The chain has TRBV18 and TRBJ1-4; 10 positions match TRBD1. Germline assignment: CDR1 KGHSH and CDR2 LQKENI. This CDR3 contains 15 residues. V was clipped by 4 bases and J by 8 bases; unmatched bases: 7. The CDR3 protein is CASSQGQGVEEKLFF. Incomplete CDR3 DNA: TGTGCCAGCTCACAAGGACAGGGGGTTGAGGAAAAA.

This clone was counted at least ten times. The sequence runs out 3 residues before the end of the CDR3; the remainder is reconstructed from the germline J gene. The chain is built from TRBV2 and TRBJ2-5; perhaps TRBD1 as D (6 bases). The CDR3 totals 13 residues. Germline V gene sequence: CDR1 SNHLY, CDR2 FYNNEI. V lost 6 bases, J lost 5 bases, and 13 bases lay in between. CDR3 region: CASRGDNSETQYF. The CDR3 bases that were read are TGTGCCAGCAGGGGGGACAACTCGGAGACC.

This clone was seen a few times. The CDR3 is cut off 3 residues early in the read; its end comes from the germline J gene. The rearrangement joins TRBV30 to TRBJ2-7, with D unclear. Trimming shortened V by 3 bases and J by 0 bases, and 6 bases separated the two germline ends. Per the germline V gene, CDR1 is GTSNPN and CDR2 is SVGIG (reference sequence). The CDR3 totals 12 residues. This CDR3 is CAWRGSSYEQYF. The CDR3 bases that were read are TGTGCCTGGAGGGGCAGCTCCTACGAG. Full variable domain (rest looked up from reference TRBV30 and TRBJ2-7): SQTIHQWPATLVQPVGSPLSLECTVEGTSNPNLYWYRQAAGRGLQLLFYSVGIGQISSEVPQNLSASRPQDRQFILSSKKLLLSDSGFYLCAWRGSSYEQYFGPGTRLTVT.

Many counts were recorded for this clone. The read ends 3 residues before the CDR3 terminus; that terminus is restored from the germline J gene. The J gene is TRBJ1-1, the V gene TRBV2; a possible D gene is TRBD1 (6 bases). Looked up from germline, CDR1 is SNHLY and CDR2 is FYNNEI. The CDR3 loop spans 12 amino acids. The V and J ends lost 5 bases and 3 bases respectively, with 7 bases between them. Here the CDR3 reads CASSTGYTEAFF. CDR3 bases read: TGTGCCAGCAGTACAGGGTACACTGAA.